The present entry profiles one TCR beta chain with its context. This clone's antigen is unknown. No much larger clone exists at a distance of one base, and base qualities are not known. This entry belongs to a study of shared T cell receptors in the human thymus (TCRdb year 2021). For the wider study: The study examined how self-reactive, shared T-cell receptor alpha chains are generated in the human thymus.

Library method: the immunoSEQ multiplex PCR assay. TCRdb limited this immuneACCESS table to in-frame rearrangements with V and J called. A share of clones is missing; checked studies link under half to unresolved V genes, and the rest is unexplained. The sample table records over 450,000 clones; 75% to 80% of these occur just once. About 0.013% of the sample is taken by the ten largest. The V end gives up 5 bases and the J end 0 bases, leaving 5 bases in the junction not matched to a gene. From its cysteine to its phenylalanine, the CDR3 spans 15 amino acids. The retained sequence is limited to the CDR3, 45 bases, with the frame set at the first base. CDR1 and CDR2, looked up from the germline V gene, are SGHVS and FNYEAQ. A further study also used this sample, focusing on human thymus T cells. The second study, in turn, reports: The donors were immunologically healthy infants in Finland who had open corrective cardiac surgery for congenital heart defects. The thymus tissue came from surgical resects taken out during corrective cardiac surgery. Biased V and J gene segment usage appeared to be present in both thymic and peripheral blood repertoires. The related research found that thymic TCR repertoires overlapped highly between unrelated individuals. The study used under 10 infant thymus samples plus four related peripheral blood samples to characterize TCR alpha and beta repertoires. Donor ages ranged from about 7 to 244 days, and the cohort comprised six or seven male and a couple of female infants. After being mechanically released from the tissue, thymocytes were kept at -70 degrees C in pellets of about 8.5-30 million cells. A QIAsymphony instrument was used to extract genomic DNA from frozen cell pellets. TCRB and TCRAD loci were amplified from a standardized quantity of quality-controlled genomic DNA using the immunoSEQ multiplex PCR assay. The amplicons covered the V(D)J region and were long enough to include the CDR3 and to identify the V and J genes. The commercial immunoSEQ service was used to sequence amplicons on an Illumina platform. Primer bias and sequencing errors were corrected as previously described, and TCRAD and TCRB were defined on the basis of the IMGT database. immunoSEQ Analyzer 3.0 and VDJTools were used for repertoire analysis, which covered basic statistics, V/J segment usage, diversity estimates, rarefaction and pairwise overlap. Diversity was estimated with Chao1, ChaoE, Efron-Thisted, Shannon and inverse Simpson indices, and also on datasets down-sampled to the smallest sample. For repertoire overlap, CDR3 nucleotide sequence, V gene and J gene had to match strictly, and clustering was done by Jaccard-based multidimensional scaling. On average, thymus samples gave around 810,000 unique TCRB clonotypes, whereas blood samples gave 80,000 to 85,000.

The sequence derives from a boy in the first two years of life with a congenital heart defect. Donor details come from another sample of the same person, matched by shared clones. The sequenced material came from thymocytes. The rearrangement combines TRBV7-6 with TRBJ1-1; TRBD1 lines up with 8 middle nucleotides. The nucleotides are TGTGCCAGCAGCATCCGGACAGGGATGAACACTGAAGCTTTCTTT. Its protein product is CASSIRTGMNTEAFF.